The clone carrying this TCR beta chain has a count of ten or more. The entry originates in a study of Graves' ophthalmopathy and Graves' hyperthyroidism. People with hyperthyroidism were aged 18 to 65 and newly diagnosed, under 2 months' duration. Beta-chain TCR CDR3 regions were amplified from RNA transcripts. RT-PCR in the first round used HTBI primers; a second-round multiplex PCR followed. One entry per CDR3 protein, called by TCRdb with MiXCR from the multiplex PCR reads. The data contain fewer than 650,000 distinct CDR3 sequences, approximately 22% of them singletons. The CDR3 covers 15 residues. Per germline, CDR1 SGHTA and CDR2 FQGNSA. V was clipped by 1 base and J by 9 bases; unmatched bases: 3.

This receptor was identified in a young woman with stable Graves' hyperthyroidism. Some clones in this sample may be carry-over from other donors' samples. Sequencing was done on a sample of peripheral blood. The gene calls are TRBV7-2 and TRBJ1-6, with TRBD1 identical over 10 bases. The CDR3 protein is CASSLVDRGFSPLHF. The CDR3 DNA follows: TGTGCCAGCAGCTTAGTGGACAGGGGGTTTTCACCCCTCCACTTT. Variable domain in full (rest from reference TRBV7-2 and TRBJ1-6): GAGVSQSPSNKVTEKGKDVELRCDPISGHTALYWYRQSLGQGLEFLIYFQGNSAPDKSGLPSDRFSAERTGGSVSTLTIQRTQQEDSAVYLCASSLVDRGFSPLHFGNGTRLTVT.